This T cell receptor beta chain stems from a study of blood T cell repertoires in COVID-19. Whole-study context: Sites across the United States, Italy and Spain contributed samples from acute and convalescent COVID-19.

Some clones are missing from TCRdb's copy, which holds only in-frame ones; the method was immunoSEQ multiplex PCR. This repertoire shows around 320,000 clones, 89% found once; its top ten account for 2.5% to 3.5%. V lost 2 bases, J lost 4 bases, and 8 bases stayed unmatched. CDR1 SGHAT and CDR2 FQNNGV come from the germline V gene. The CDR3 has 16 residues. This sequence originates from a woman in her forties or fifties who had been exposed to COVID-19. V gene TRBV11-2 combines with J gene TRBJ2-5; the match to TRBD2 covers 9 bases. What was sequenced was PBMCs or T cells enriched from blood (not recorded which). The CDR3 DNA reads TGTGCCAGCAGCTTACCTCCAGCGGGGGGATCAGAGACCCAGTACTTC. Translation: CASSLPPAGGSETQYF. The complete variable domain, with remaining parts taken from reference TRBV11-2 and TRBJ2-5, reads EAGVAQSPRYKIIEKRQSVAFWCNPISGHATLYWYQQILGQGPKLLIQFQNNGVVDDSQLPKDRFSAERLKGVDSTLKIQPAKLEDSAVYLCASSLPPAGGSETQYFGPGTRLLVL.